One T cell receptor beta chain is described in this entry. The clone's antigen remains unknown. No base-level quality is on record; no much larger clone is a single base apart. The immunoSEQ hsTCRB v3.0 assay was used at survey level resolution to sequence the TRB variable region. A depth of roughly 40,000-50,000 T-cell genomes per sample was targeted for TRB sequencing. Pooled TRB libraries were sequenced on an Illumina MiSeq with a v3 150-cycle kit. For the original study's pipeline: Analysis of repertoires was carried out in R inside a reproducible Nextflow workflow spanning QC, data transformation and analysis. LymphoSeq2, an R package for AIRR-Seq data exploration, was used to implement custom analyses. After excluding several samples that yielded fewer than 5000 total TRB sequences, some 180 HIV repertoires remained for analysis. Of the roughly 180 retained HIV repertoires, roughly 61 were collected before and about 130 after ART initiation. Repertoires were downsampled to 5000 TRB nucleotide sequences, with summary statistics averaged over 100 downsampling iterations. Only TRB sequences with CDR3 regions of at least seven amino acids were retained for analysis. A Shannon entropy-derived clonality score and the Gini coefficient were used to measure diversity. In the repertoire networks, any two of the top 5000 CDR3 amino acid sequences were connected whenever the two sequences differed by an edit distance of one. For TRB CDR3 amino acid sequences, GLIPH2 was used to predict antigen specificity groups and MHC restriction. To flag known CMV, EBV, HIV or tissue antigen associations, CDR3 amino acid sequences were matched against VDJdb and McPAS-TCR. Pre-ART, post-ART and control groups were compared with Wilcoxon signed-rank tests and Holm-Bonferroni correction. The source is immuneACCESS, and TCRdb retained only in-frame sequences with V and J called. Part of the clones is not carried over; for the studies checked, unresolved V genes explain less than half of this, and the remainder is unexplained. V, J and clone size are those of that table, while D and trimming were read from the DNA. The sample data list around 30,000 clones, and over 75% of these were observed just once. Of the sample, 8% to 9% is held by the ten largest clones.

The data were taken from a study of long-term antiretroviral therapy in people with HIV (dated by TCRdb to the early 2020s). About the study as a whole: Collection of the earliest samples took place about a decade ahead of the 2015 WHO recommendation for immediate ART, at a time when ART was typically delayed until CD4 counts fell. A total of approximately 200 cryopreserved PBMC samples came from approximately 30 adults with confirmed HIV infection and were collected serially over a mean of roughly six years (range 1-12). A retrospective serial study tested whether ART initiation and durable HIV suppression were associated with changes in peripheral blood TRB repertoire composition and diversity. No cross-contamination during QIAcube processing was seen in test extractions of a monoclonal T-cell line run alongside approximately 36 polyclonal samples. About 35% of the 30 participants with HIV were female.

Broad study findings and their caveats: Because cell numbers in pre-ART samples were limited, unsorted PBMC were profiled instead of sorted CD4+ and CD8+ T cells. No data were available on ART adherence, viral resistance or therapy changes, limiting inferences about post-ART repertoire changes. Expanded TRB clones identified before ART initiation dominated the repertoire across all time points, though the dominance fluctuated and decreased in many PLHIV after ART. ART initiation was associated with a significant increase in TRB diversity, but diversity stayed significantly below transplant donor controls even after long-term ART. Narrower CDR3 length ranges were observed in HIV repertoires than in controls, and an antigen-experienced repertoire with only a slight naive shift after ART was suggested by the network structure. The samples span the years 2004 to 2017, and the ART regimens used may be less effective than current regimens. Because PBMC availability was limited, only the TCR beta chain was sequenced, with no alpha chain pairing.

To be included, a participant needed at least one PBMC sample from before ART initiation plus at least two post-ART samples. Treatment was received in the United States of America by all participants with HIV. Cryopreserved samples of roughly 0.95-10 million PBMC were thawed and washed before DNA extraction. At the time of the earliest PBMC sample for each participant with HIV, ages ranged from about 23 to 60 years. Each participant contributed PBMC samples from 1-4 timepoints before ART initiation and 2-8 timepoints after ART initiation, with a median of 7 samples. Serial HIV viral load, CD4+ T-cell count, ART history and demographic data were obtained for every participant. A Qiagen kit on a QIAcube was used to extract genomic DNA from unsorted PBMC, with samples processed in batches of 12. The germline V gene yields SGHRS for CDR1 and YFSETQ for CDR2. The CDR3 numbers 14 residues from cysteine through phenylalanine. Only CDR3 DNA remains: 42 bases, in frame from the first base. V is pared back by 1 base and J by 3 bases, with 11 bases lying between the germline termini.

The source material was unsorted PBMCs, sampled 3 years after starting antiretroviral therapy. The sequence links TRBV5-1 to TRBJ2-7; the D gene may be TRBD1 or TRBD2, since each aligns over 6 bases. The receptor was derived from a man aged 40-55 years with HIV. Here is the DNA: TGCGCCAGCAGCTTGCAAGGGGGGAACTACGAGCAGTACTTC. It encodes CASSLQGGNYEQYF.